Included here is one T cell receptor (beta chain) sequence, with context. No antigen is known for it. V lost 4 bases and J 0 bases, leaving 10 bases between the germline ends. The CDR3 sequence is 14 residues long. Germline loops: CDR1 SGHRS, CDR2 YFSETQ. This entry comes from a study of cytomegalovirus exposure and HLA in healthy donors. Study at large: The same platform was used for the 100 to 150 validation repertoires and the 650 to 800 first-cohort repertoires, a later analysis reported.

Overall study findings and caveats: It was found in a later analysis that first-cohort TCR clusters tended to co-occur in the 130 or so validation repertoires.

The assay was immunoSEQ multiplex PCR, and TCRdb's table has in-frame clones only and misses some. The sample has 110,000 or so clones; about 88% are singletons. Source material: PBMCs. The TCR sequence derives from a woman between 18 and 29 years old in good health and CMV-seropositive. The chain joins TRBV5-1 to TRBJ1-1; no firm D call. The CDR3: CASSPQALNTEAFF. Here the CDR3 DNA reads TGCGCCAGCAGCCCCCAGGCGTTGAACACTGAAGCTTTCTTT.